This TCR beta chain was recorded in a study of T cells expressing NK-cell markers. Germline V gene sequence: CDR1 SGHTA, CDR2 FQGNSA. This CDR3 has 17 residues. General observations from the study: Among CD8+ T cells from 5 to 7 donors, dominant NKG2C+ clonotypes accounted for roughly 1.0-8%.

Reprocessing the 5' RACE reads, TCRdb reports a single entry for every CDR3 protein and omits DNA. This sample's clone table lists about 460,000 distinct CDR3 sequences. With regard to this clonotype: What it binds is unknown.

The genes are TRBV7-2 and TRBJ2-3; TCRdb returns TRBD2, unconfirmable since there is no DNA. Material for sequencing was blood T cells: a sorted CD56 or NKG2C T cell subset, CD4+ or CD8+ T cells, or bulk PBMC T cells (not recorded which). This clonotype was obtained from a woman aged 50 to 65 in good health. CDR3 in amino acids: CASSLDSGRTLTDTQYF.